The next 29 T cell receptor beta chains were all read from a single sample in a study of T cells in women clearing cervical HPV infection (dated by TCRdb to the late 2010s). The method was the immunoSEQ multiplex PCR assay. Here the immuneACCESS table is served through TCRdb, limited to in-frame sequences with V and J called. Missing clones are a known gap in these copies; in checked studies unresolved V genes cover under half, and the rest lacks a known reason. The sample table holds some 30,000 clones. In total, the top ten clones hold around 6.8% of the sample. Sequencing used blood buffy coat. The origin of the receptors is a woman aged 18 to 69 with a cervical HPV16 infection that either progressed to CIN3+ or cleared (not recorded which).

Concerning this clone: The read stops 3 residues short of the end of the CDR3; the missing end is completed from the germline J gene. The chain has TRBV30 and TRBJ2-7, with 12 bases fitting TRBD2. Looked up from germline, CDR1 is GTSNPN and CDR2 is SVGIG (reference sequence). This CDR3 comprises 16 residues. Trimming at V came to 3 bases and at J to 4 bases, leaving 10 bases not matched to a gene. The CDR3 protein is CAWRGLAGVYGYEQYF. CDR3 DNA, as far as it was read: TGTGCCTGGAGGGGACTAGCGGGTGTTTATGGGTACGAG.

Regarding this clone: The read gets to within 3 residues of the CDR3 end, and the germline J gene fills in the rest. The chain employs TRBV18 and TRBJ1-4; the D is unclear. The V gene's germline CDR1 is KGHSH and CDR2 LQKENI. This CDR3 spans 16 amino acids. V lost 1 base and J 0 bases, leaving 9 bases between the germline ends. The CDR3: CASSPRRGATNEKLFF. CDR3 bases read: TGTGCCAGCTCACCACGTCGAGGTGCAACTAATGAAAAA. The whole variable domain, filled in from reference TRBV18 and TRBJ1-4, reads NAGVMQNPRHLVRRRGQEARLRCSPMKGHSHVYWYRQLPEEGLKFMVYLQKENIIDESGMPKERFSAEFPKEGPSILRIQQVVRGDSAAYFCASSPRRGATNEKLFFGSGTQLSVL.

About this clone itself: Sequencing ends 3 residues short of the CDR3 end; the germline J gene provides the rest. The rearrangement links TRBV5-5 to TRBJ2-1; no clear D gene. This CDR3 is 14 amino acids long. Trimming cost V 4 bases and J 5 bases, with 13 bases left between them. Germline CDR1 is SGHKS and CDR2 is YYEKEE (reference sequence). The CDR3 region is CASSLSMVHNEQFF. The part of the CDR3 DNA that was read is TGTGCCAGCAGCCTAAGTATGGTCCACAATGAG.

Worth noting for this clone: The read gets to within 3 residues of the CDR3 end, and the germline J gene fills in the rest. V and J are TRBV7-9 and TRBJ1-2; D gene unclear. The CDR3 contains 12 residues. Germline lookup yields CDR1 SEHNR and CDR2 FQNEAQ (reference sequence). Deletions cut 6 bases from V and 6 bases from J, with 11 bases between. Partial CDR3 DNA: TGTGCCAGCAGTCCCACCCCGGATGGC. Amino acids: CASSPTPDG. The entire CDR3 protein reads CASSPTPDGYTF.

About this clone itself: The CDR3 end is not reached by the read, which stops 3 residues before it; the germline J gene fills it in. The chain is built from TRBV19 and TRBJ2-4; 10 bases map to TRBD1. Germline-derived CDR1 and CDR2 are LNHDA and SQIVND (reference sequence). This CDR3 is built from 16 residues. The sequenced CDR3 bases are TGTGCCAGTAAACTTGGACAGGGGGTGCCGTGGTATGGT. Its protein is CASKLGQGVPWYG. The whole CDR3 reads CASKLGQGVPWYGQYF. Combining the CDR3 with reference TRBV19 and TRBJ2-4 gives the whole variable domain DGGITQSPKYLFRKEGQNVTLSCEQNLNHDAMYWYRQDPGQGLRLIYYSQIVNDFQKGDIAEGYSVSREKKESFPLTVTSAQKNPTAFYLCASKLGQGVPWYGQYFGAGTRLSVL.

As concerns this clone: The read gets to within 3 residues of the CDR3 end, and the germline J gene fills in the rest. The chain couples TRBV19 to TRBJ2-2, with D possibly matching TRBD2 (6 bases). The CDR3 sequence is 16 residues long. V was cut by 0 bases and J by 2 bases, with 10 bases left in between. Germline V gene sequence: CDR1 LNHDA, CDR2 SQIVND (reference sequence). The DNA read from the CDR3 is TGTGCCAGTAGTATAGAGGTAGCGGTAAACACCGGGGAG. It encodes CASSIEVAVNTGE. The full-length CDR3 reads as CASSIEVAVNTGELFF.

Note on this clone: At one boundary the junction diverges from the germline segment, which might be a read error. Read sequence stops 3 residues before the CDR3 end, and the germline J gene provides the missing end. This same CDR3 is encoded by further DNA sequences in the sample. The genes are TRBV19 and TRBJ1-3; TRBD1 might be the D (6 bases). Germline V gene sequence: CDR1 LNHDA, CDR2 SQIVND (reference sequence). The CDR3 spans 15 residues. The sequenced part of the CDR3 DNA is TGTGCCAGTAGTTTTGCGGCAGGGGTTGGAAACACT. Protein product: CASSFAAGVGNT. The full CDR3 protein reads CASSFAAGVGNTIYF.

A note on this clone: The CDR3 end lies 3 residues beyond the end of the read and is filled in from the germline J gene. This chain connects TRBV6-4 to TRBJ2-1, with TRBD1 matching over 11 bases. The CDR3 consists of 14 residues. The germline V gene has CDR1 MRHNA and CDR2 SNTAGT. V trimming: 5 bases; J trimming: 6 bases; junction bases outside the gene matches: 3. CDR3 DNA, as far as it was read: TGTGCCAGCAGTTCCGGGACAGGGGGCAATGAG. Protein sequence: CASSSGTGGNE. Given in full, the CDR3 is CASSSGTGGNEQFF.

As for this clone: Read data end 3 residues before the CDR3 end; the end is taken from the germline J gene. The V gene is TRBV20-1, the J gene TRBJ2-1; 14 nucleotides line up with TRBD2. Germline CDR1 and CDR2: DFQATT and SNEGSKA (reference sequence). CDR3 length: 15 amino acids. The V and J ends lost 6 bases and 8 bases, in that order; junction bases with no gene match: 9. CDR3 bases read: TGCAGTGCGTCACGACTAGCGGGGGGGCCCTATGAG. As protein: CSASRLAGGPYE. The entire CDR3 protein is CSASRLAGGPYEQFF.

A remark on this clone: The read ends 3 residues shy of where the CDR3 ends; the end is completed using the germline J gene. The rearrangement joins TRBV18 to TRBJ2-2; 10 bases map to TRBD1. Trimming cost V 0 bases and J 5 bases; bases outside gene matches: 6. This CDR3 spans 17 amino acids. The germline gives CDR1 KGHSH, CDR2 LQKENI. The CDR3 DNA, read in part, is TGTGCCAGCTCACCACCGGGGACAGGGGTCTCAACCGGGGAG. Translation: CASSPPGTGVSTGE. The complete CDR3 reads CASSPPGTGVSTGELFF. The full variable domain, completed using reference TRBV18 and TRBJ2-2, is NAGVMQNPRHLVRRRGQEARLRCSPMKGHSHVYWYRQLPEEGLKFMVYLQKENIIDESGMPKERFSAEFPKEGPSILRIQQVVRGDSAAYFCASSPPGTGVSTGELFFGEGSRLTVL.

The chain's CDR3 is CASRRPTAQETQYF. The part of the CDR3 DNA that was read is TGCGCCAGCAGGCGACCGACTGCCCAAGAGACC. The chain is built from TRBV5-1 and TRBJ2-5; D is undetermined. The read ends 3 residues before the CDR3 terminus; that terminus is restored from the germline J gene. The V gene lost 5 bases and the J gene lost 1 base, with 12 bases spanning the gap. This CDR3 is 14 amino acids long. Germline V gives CDR1 SGHRS, CDR2 YFSETQ.

CDR3 DNA (partial): TGTGCCAGTTCGACACAGATCCAAGAGACC. Its protein is CASSTQIQET. From start to end, the CDR3 is CASSTQIQETQYF. V usage is TRBV19 and J usage is TRBJ2-5, with D unclear. The CDR3 goes on 3 residues after the read ends, and that part is filled in from the germline J gene. The germline gives CDR1 LNHDA, CDR2 SQIVND (reference sequence). The CDR3 runs to 13 residues. The ends were cut back, 8 bases at V and 1 base at J, with 11 bases in the middle.

Of note for this clone: The CDR3 goes on 3 residues after the read ends, and that part is filled in from the germline J gene. V usage is TRBV20-1 and J usage is TRBJ1-5; D possibly corresponds to TRBD1 (6 bases). The germline V gene has CDR1 DFQATT and CDR2 SNEGSKA (reference sequence). V lost 1 base and J 0 bases, leaving 10 bases between the germline ends. The CDR3 covers 15 residues. CDR3 DNA (partial): TGCAGTGCTAGAGTTTCAGGGGATAGCAATCAGCCC. Its protein is CSARVSGDSNQP. The whole CDR3 protein is CSARVSGDSNQPQHF.

On this clone itself: The CDR3 end lies 3 residues beyond the end of the read and is filled in from the germline J gene. V and J are TRBV7-2 and TRBJ2-1, with D possibly being TRBD2 (6 bases). The ends were cut back, 4 bases at V and 6 bases at J, with 13 bases in the middle. In germline, CDR1 is SGHTA, CDR2 FQGNSA. This CDR3 region has 14 residues. The CDR3 loop is CASSWDSEVNEQFF. CDR3 DNA (partial): TGTGCCAGCAGCTGGGACTCGGAGGTCAATGAG.

Turning to this clone: The read terminates 3 residues before the CDR3 end, so the remaining end is supplied by the germline J gene. This chain joins TRBV7-2 and TRBJ1-2, with D maybe TRBD1 (5 bases). Germline V gene sequence: CDR1 SGHTA, CDR2 FQGNSA. The CDR3 extends over 14 amino acids. The CDR3 here is CASSWDSEVNDYTF. Partial CDR3 DNA: TGTGCCAGCAGCTGGGACTCGGAGGTCAATGAC.

On this clone: The read gets to within 3 residues of the CDR3 end, and the germline J gene fills in the rest. The V call is TRBV19, the J call TRBJ2-2, with D possibly being TRBD1 (5 bases). V lost 5 bases and J 3 bases, leaving 16 bases between the germline ends. The CDR3 length is 16 residues. From germline, CDR1 is LNHDA and CDR2 SQIVND (reference sequence). The CDR3 DNA, read in part, is TGTGCCAGTAGTGCTATGAGTTCAGGGTACACCGGGGAG. It translates to CASSAMSSGYTGE. Given in full, the CDR3 is CASSAMSSGYTGELFF.

As regards this clone: The read ends 3 residues shy of where the CDR3 ends; the end is completed using the germline J gene. The rearrangement uses TRBV10-3 and TRBJ2-7; 10 bases align to TRBD2. In germline, CDR1 is ENHRY, CDR2 SYGVKD. V was pared by 6 bases and J by 5 bases, with 1 base of the junction left unmatched. The CDR3 length is 12 residues. The sequenced part of the CDR3 DNA is TGTGCCATCAGAGGGACTAGCGACGAG. Translated, it gives CAIRGTSDE. The full CDR3 is CAIRGTSDEQYF.

On this clone: Within the sample, other DNA sequences also encode this same CDR3. CDR3 DNA (partial): TGTGCCTGGAGTCAGGGACTAGCGGGGGGTAATGAG. Translating gives CAWSQGLAGGNE. The whole CDR3 sequence reads CAWSQGLAGGNEQFF. The gene calls are TRBV30 and TRBJ2-1; 15 positions match TRBD2. The CDR3 end lies 3 residues beyond the end of the read and is filled in from the germline J gene. The CDR3 contains 15 residues. Germline loops: CDR1 GTSNPN, CDR2 SVGIG (reference sequence). V dropped 2 bases and J dropped 7; count of bases not matched to a gene: 3. The full variable domain, its missing parts supplied by reference TRBV30 and TRBJ2-1, is SQTIHQWPATLVQPVGSPLSLECTVEGTSNPNLYWYRQAAGRGLQLLFYSVGIGQISSEVPQNLSASRPQDRQFILSSKKLLLSDSGFYLCAWSQGLAGGNEQFFGPGTRLTVL.

Concerning this clone: An end of the junction does not agree with germline; a read error may underlie this. The CDR3 end is not reached by the read, which stops 3 residues before it; the germline J gene fills it in. The rearrangement joins TRBV2 to TRBJ1-1, with 9 positions matching TRBD1. The CDR3 loop spans 13 amino acids. Germline CDR1 and CDR2: SNHLY and FYNNEI. Here the CDR3 reads CASGTGMKTEAFF. The DNA read from the CDR3 is TGTGCCAGCGGGACAGGGATGAAGACTGAA.

A note on this clone: The DNA ends 3 residues before the CDR3 does, and the rest of the CDR3 is filled in from the germline J gene. The V call is TRBV5-1, the J call TRBJ1-1; 7 bases line up with TRBD1. J gave up 0 bases and V 4 bases, and 6 bases lay outside the gene matches. This CDR3 region has 15 residues. CDR1 is SGHRS and CDR2 is YFSETQ in the germline V gene. CDR3: CASSVTGWVNTEAFF. The DNA read from the CDR3 is TGCGCCAGCAGCGTGACAGGGTGGGTGAACACTGAA.

With respect to this clone: The read finishes 3 residues shy of the CDR3 end, and the germline J gene is used to complete it. The rearrangement links TRBV5-1 to TRBJ1-2, with 8 bases that match TRBD1. Germline trimming cut 0 bases from V and 4 bases from J; bases unmatched to any gene: 5. Germline V gene lookup returns CDR1 SGHRS and CDR2 YFSETQ. The CDR3 sequence is 15 residues long. The sequenced CDR3 bases are TGCGCCAGCAGCTTGGATGGACAGGGCGCCTATGGC. Translating gives CASSLDGQGAYG. The whole CDR3 protein reads CASSLDGQGAYGYTF.

Remarks on this clone: The read stops 3 residues short of the end of the CDR3; the missing end is completed from the germline J gene. The J gene is TRBJ2-1, the V gene TRBV2; TRBD2 agrees at 9 bases. V lost 10 bases to trimming and J lost 5 bases; unmatched junction nucleotides: 15. CDR1 is SNHLY and CDR2 is FYNNEI in the germline V gene. CDR3 length: 16 residues. The covered CDR3 bases are TGTGCCACCGGGGAAAAAGCGGGAGGCCGAAACAATGAG. Its translation: CATGEKAGGRNNE. The whole CDR3 reads CATGEKAGGRNNEQFF. Looking up the rest from reference TRBV2 and TRBJ2-1 gives the full variable domain: EPEVTQTPSHQVTQMGQEVILRCVPISNHLYFYWYRQILGQKVEFLVSFYNNEISEKSEIFDDQFSVERPDGSNFTLKIRSTKLEDSAMYFCATGEKAGGRNNEQFFGPGTRLTVL.

A word on this clone: Read sequence stops 3 residues before the CDR3 end, and the germline J gene provides the missing end. This sequence joins TRBV30 and TRBJ1-2; TRBD1 might be the D (5 bases). Germline CDR1 is GTSNPN and CDR2 is SVGIG (reference sequence). The CDR3 consists of 15 residues. The CDR3 bases that were read are TGTGCCTGCGTCACTAGCGGGGACCGCACAGATACC. It translates to CACVTSGDRTDT. The CDR3 in full is CACVTSGDRTDTYTF.

On this clone itself: Read data end 3 residues before the CDR3 end; the end is taken from the germline J gene. This chain connects TRBV20-1 to TRBJ2-2; TRBD2 aligns across 9 bases. Germline-derived CDR1 and CDR2 are DFQATT and SNEGSKA (reference sequence). The CDR3 spans 19 residues. V shed 0 bases, J shed 1 base, and the junction held 12 bases outside the gene matches. The CDR3: CSARDLGGELAGNTGELFF. Incomplete CDR3 DNA: TGCAGTGCTAGAGATCTTGGAGGCGAACTAGCGGGGAACACCGGGGAG.

A word on this clone: The CDR3 end lies 3 residues beyond the end of the read and is filled in from the germline J gene. The J gene is TRBJ1-6, the V gene TRBV10-3; possible D gene TRBD1, 6 bases. V was shortened by 6 bases and J by 6 bases, with 15 bases between the two germline ends. The CDR3 is 15 amino acids. Germline lookup yields CDR1 ENHRY and CDR2 SYGVKD. CDR3 DNA, as far as it was read: TGTGCCATCAGGCCCCGGACAGAGAGTAATTCACCC. Protein: CAIRPRTESNSP. Given in full, the CDR3 is CAIRPRTESNSPLHF.

Details on this clone: The read terminates 3 residues before the CDR3 end, so the remaining end is supplied by the germline J gene. The V and J genes are TRBV7-2 and TRBJ1-2; D gene unclear. The CDR3 contains 15 residues. Germline CDR1 is SGHTA and CDR2 is FQGNSA. Partial CDR3 DNA: TGTGCCAGCAGCTTGACTAGCGGTCCCTACAATGAC. Encoded protein: CASSLTSGPYND. The full CDR3 protein is CASSLTSGPYNDYTF.

A note on this clone: The CDR3 end falls 3 residues outside the read, so it is completed with the germline J gene. This chain joins TRBV4-2 and TRBJ2-3, with 14 nucleotides matching TRBD2. The V and J ends lost 1 base and 0 bases, in that order; junction bases with no gene match: 3. Germline V CDR1 and CDR2: LGHNA, YNFKEQ. CDR3 length: 18 amino acids. CDR3 bases read: TGTGCCAGCAGCCAAGGACTAGCGGGGGGGCCGAGCACAGATACG. It is translated as CASSQGLAGGPSTDT. The whole CDR3 is CASSQGLAGGPSTDTQYF.

As for this clone: The read terminates 3 residues ahead of where the CDR3 ends, so the germline J gene completes it. The rearrangement uses TRBV19 and TRBJ1-5; 7 positions match TRBD1. J gave up 5 bases and V 9 bases, and 10 bases lay outside the gene matches. This CDR3 has 14 amino acids. Germline V gives CDR1 LNHDA, CDR2 SQIVND (reference sequence). The chain's CDR3 is CASRKQGWDQPQHF. The sequenced part of the CDR3 DNA is TGTGCCAGCCGAAAACAGGGGTGGGATCAGCCC.

On this clone: A read error may account for a junction end that differs from germline. The read ends 3 residues early relative to the CDR3; the germline J gene fills the gap. J is TRBJ1-2 and V is TRBV7-7, with 8 bases fitting TRBD1. CDR3 size: 16 residues. Germline loops: CDR1 SSHAT, CDR2 FNYEAQ (reference sequence). CDR3 DNA, as far as it was read: TGTGCTAGCAGCTTAGGAGACACAGGGGGGATAGATACC. Amino acid sequence: CASSLGDTGGIDT. The whole CDR3 protein reads CASSLGDTGGIDTYTF.